This TCR beta chain stems from a study of shared clonotypes between healthy human individuals. Only in-frame clones appear in the TCRdb table, and some are missing; sequencing was by immunoSEQ multiplex PCR. This sample has over 1.4 million clones, with 96% found just once. Findings and caveats of the study: Clonotype sharing among donors was expected to depend on sequencing depth. The study's rarefaction showed incomplete sorted-subset sequencing despite large depth.

Regarding this clone: Its specificity is unknown.

V lost 4 bases and J lost 0; bases outside the gene matches: 11. The CDR3 length is 17 residues. The germline gives CDR1 LGHNA, CDR2 YSLEER. The sequenced sample was naive CD4+ T cells sorted from blood. Indicated subset: CD45RA+ positively selected. V is TRBV4-3 and J is TRBJ2-7, with 8 positions matching TRBD2. The receptor was isolated from a man aged 25 to 40 in good health. As DNA, the CDR3 is TGCGCCAGCAGCCGGACGGTGCCGGGAGGGAGCTCCTACGAGCAGTACTTC. It specifies CASSRTVPGGSSYEQYF.